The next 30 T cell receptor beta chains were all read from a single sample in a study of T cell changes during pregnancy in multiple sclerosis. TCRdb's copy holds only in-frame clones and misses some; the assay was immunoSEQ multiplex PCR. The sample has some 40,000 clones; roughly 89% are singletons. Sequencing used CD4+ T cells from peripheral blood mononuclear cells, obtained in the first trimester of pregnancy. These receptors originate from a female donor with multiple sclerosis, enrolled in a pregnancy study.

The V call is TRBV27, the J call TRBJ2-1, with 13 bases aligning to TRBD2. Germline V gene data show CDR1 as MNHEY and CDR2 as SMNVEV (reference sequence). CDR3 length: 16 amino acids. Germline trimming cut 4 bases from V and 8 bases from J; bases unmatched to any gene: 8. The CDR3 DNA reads TGTGCCAGCAGTTCTGGGAGGACTAGCGGGAGCGATGAGCAGTTCTTC. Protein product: CASSSGRTSGSDEQFF.

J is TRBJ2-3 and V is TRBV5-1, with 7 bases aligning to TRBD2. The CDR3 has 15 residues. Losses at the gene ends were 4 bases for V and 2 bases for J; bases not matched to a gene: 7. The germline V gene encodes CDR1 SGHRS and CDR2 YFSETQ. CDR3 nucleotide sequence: TGCGCCAGCAGCAGGGCCGGGACTAACACAGATACGCAGTATTTT. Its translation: CASSRAGTNTDTQYF.

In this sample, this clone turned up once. This CDR3 reads CATQGAGTGELFF. The CDR3 coding sequence is TGTGCCACCCAGGGGGCCGGCACCGGGGAGCTGTTTTTT. The V gene is TRBV2, the J gene TRBJ2-2; 8 bases are a match to TRBD1. The ends lost 10 bases at V and 4 bases at J; junction bases unmatched: 5. Germline loops: CDR1 SNHLY, CDR2 FYNNEI. This CDR3 spans 13 amino acids.

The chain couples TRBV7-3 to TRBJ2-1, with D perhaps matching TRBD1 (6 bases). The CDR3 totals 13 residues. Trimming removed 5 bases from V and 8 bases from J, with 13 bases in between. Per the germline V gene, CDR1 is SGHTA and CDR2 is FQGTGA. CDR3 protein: CASSTVDSHEQFF. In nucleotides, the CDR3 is TGTGCCAGCAGCACGGTGGACAGCCATGAGCAGTTCTTC. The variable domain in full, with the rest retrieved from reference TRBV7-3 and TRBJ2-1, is GAGVSQTPSNKVTEKGKYVELRCDPISGHTALYWYRQSLGQGPEFLIYFQGTGAADDSGLPNDRFFAVRPEGSVSTLKIQRTERGDSAVYLCASSTVDSHEQFFGPGTRLTVL.

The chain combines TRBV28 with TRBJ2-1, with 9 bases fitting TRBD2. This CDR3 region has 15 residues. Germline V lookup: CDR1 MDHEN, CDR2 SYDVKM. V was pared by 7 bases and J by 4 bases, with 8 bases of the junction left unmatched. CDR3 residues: CASIGASGVYNEQFF. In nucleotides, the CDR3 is TGTGCCAGCATTGGCGCTAGCGGGGTTTACAATGAGCAGTTCTTC.

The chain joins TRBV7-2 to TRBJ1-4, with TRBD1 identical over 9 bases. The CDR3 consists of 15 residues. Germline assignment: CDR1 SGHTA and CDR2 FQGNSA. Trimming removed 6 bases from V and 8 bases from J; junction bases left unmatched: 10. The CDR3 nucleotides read TGTGCCAGCAGTTCCCCACAGGGGGCTAGGGAAAAACTGTTTTTT. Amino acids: CASSSPQGAREKLFF.

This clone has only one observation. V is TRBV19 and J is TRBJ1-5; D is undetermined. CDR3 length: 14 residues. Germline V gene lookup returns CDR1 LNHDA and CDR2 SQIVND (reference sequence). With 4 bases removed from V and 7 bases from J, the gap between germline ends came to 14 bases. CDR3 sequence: CASSTSGGPQPQHF. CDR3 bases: TGTGCCAGTAGTACTTCTGGAGGGCCCCAGCCCCAGCATTTT.

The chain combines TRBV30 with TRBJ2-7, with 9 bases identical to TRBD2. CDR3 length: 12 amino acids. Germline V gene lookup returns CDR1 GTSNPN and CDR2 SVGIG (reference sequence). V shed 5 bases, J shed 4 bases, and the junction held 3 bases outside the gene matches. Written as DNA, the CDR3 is TGTGCCTGGGGCGCGGGAGGGTACGAGCAGTACTTC. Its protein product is CAWGAGGYEQYF. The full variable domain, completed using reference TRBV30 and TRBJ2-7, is SQTIHQWPATLVQPVGSPLSLECTVEGTSNPNLYWYRQAAGRGLQLLFYSVGIGQISSEVPQNLSASRPQDRQFILSSKKLLLSDSGFYLCAWGAGGYEQYFGPGTRLTVT.

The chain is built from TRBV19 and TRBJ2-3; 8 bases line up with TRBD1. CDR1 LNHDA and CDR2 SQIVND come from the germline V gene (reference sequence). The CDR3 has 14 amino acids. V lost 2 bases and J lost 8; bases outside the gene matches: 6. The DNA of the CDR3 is TGTGCCAGTAGTATATCCGGACAGGGAGCTACGCAGTATTTT. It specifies CASSISGQGATQYF.

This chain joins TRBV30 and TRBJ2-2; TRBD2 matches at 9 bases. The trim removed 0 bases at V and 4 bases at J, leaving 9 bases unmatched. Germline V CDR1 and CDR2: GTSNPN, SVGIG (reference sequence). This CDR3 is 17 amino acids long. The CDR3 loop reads CAWSVRRPGLATGELFF. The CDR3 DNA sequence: TGTGCCTGGAGTGTACGACGCCCGGGACTAGCCACCGGGGAGCTGTTTTTT.

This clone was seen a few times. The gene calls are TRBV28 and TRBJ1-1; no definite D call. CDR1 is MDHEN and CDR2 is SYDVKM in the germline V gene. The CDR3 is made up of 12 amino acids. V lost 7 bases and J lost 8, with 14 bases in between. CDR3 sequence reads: CASTLTGAEAFF. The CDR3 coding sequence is TGTGCCAGCACCTTAACCGGAGCCGAAGCTTTCTTT.

This CDR3 reads CASSINLAGGGNEQFF. In nucleotides, the CDR3 is TGCGCCAGCAGCATAAACCTAGCGGGAGGGGGAAATGAGCAGTTCTTC. The rearrangement uses TRBV5-1 and TRBJ2-1; 12 bases agree with TRBD2. CDR3 length: 16 amino acids. Germline CDR1 SGHRS, CDR2 YFSETQ. Trimming took 4 bases from V and 7 from J; bases not matched to a gene: 9.

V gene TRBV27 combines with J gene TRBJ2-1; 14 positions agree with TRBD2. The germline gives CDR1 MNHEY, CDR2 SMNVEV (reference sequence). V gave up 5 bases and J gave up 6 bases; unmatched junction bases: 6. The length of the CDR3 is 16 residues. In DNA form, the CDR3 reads TGTGCCAGCAGTCTTTTGACTAGCGGGAGGGCCAATGAGCAGTTCTTC. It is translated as CASSLLTSGRANEQFF.

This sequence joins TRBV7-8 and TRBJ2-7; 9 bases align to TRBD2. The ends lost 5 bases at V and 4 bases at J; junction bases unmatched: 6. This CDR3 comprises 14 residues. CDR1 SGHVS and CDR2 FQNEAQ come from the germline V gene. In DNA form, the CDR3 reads TGTGCCAGCAGCAGGGCGGGAGGGTGGTACGAGCAGTACTTC. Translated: CASSRAGGWYEQYF.

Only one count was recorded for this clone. CDR3 sequence reads: CASSTNFLGTSEAFF. CDR3 bases: TGTGCCAGCAGTACCAACTTCCTAGGAACTTCTGAAGCTTTCTTT. The J gene is TRBJ1-1, the V gene TRBV6-5; the D is unclear. In germline, CDR1 is MNHEY, CDR2 SVGAGI. Trimming shortened V by 5 bases and J by 6 bases, and 19 bases separated the two germline ends. The CDR3 is made up of 15 amino acids.

The CDR3 is CASSYLGQGAGLNTEAFF. Written as DNA, the CDR3 is TGTGCCAGCAGCTACCTAGGACAGGGGGCGGGTCTGAACACTGAAGCTTTCTTT. This chain uses TRBV28 with TRBJ1-1; 11 bases align to TRBD1. This CDR3 region has 18 residues. Germline V gives CDR1 MDHEN, CDR2 SYDVKM. The V segment lost 6 bases and the J segment 0 bases; nucleotides outside the gene matches: 12. The full variable domain, with the rest looked up from reference TRBV28 and TRBJ1-1, is DVKVTQSSRYLVKRTGEKVFLECVQDMDHENMFWYRQDPGLGLRLIYFSYDVKMKEKGDIPEGYSVSREKKERFSLILESASTNQTSMYLCASSYLGQGAGLNTEAFFGQGTRLTVV.

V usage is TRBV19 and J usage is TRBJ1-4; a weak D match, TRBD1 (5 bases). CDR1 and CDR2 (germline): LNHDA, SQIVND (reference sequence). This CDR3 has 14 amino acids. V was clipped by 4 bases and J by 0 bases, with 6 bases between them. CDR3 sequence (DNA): TGTGCCAGTAGTAAGGGGTCAACTAATGAAAAACTGTTTTTT. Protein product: CASSKGSTNEKLFF.

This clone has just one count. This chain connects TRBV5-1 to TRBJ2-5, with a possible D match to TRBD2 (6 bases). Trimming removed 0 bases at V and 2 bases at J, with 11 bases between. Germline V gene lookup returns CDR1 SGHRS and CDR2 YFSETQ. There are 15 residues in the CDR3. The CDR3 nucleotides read TGCGCCAGCAGCTTGGGAGGTCGGGGGCAAGAGACCCAGTACTTC. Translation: CASSLGGRGQETQYF.

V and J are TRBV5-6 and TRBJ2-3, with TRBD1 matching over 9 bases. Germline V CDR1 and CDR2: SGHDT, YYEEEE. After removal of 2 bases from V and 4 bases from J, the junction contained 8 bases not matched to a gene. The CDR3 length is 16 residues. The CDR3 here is CASSFPGQGHSDTQYF. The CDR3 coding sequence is TGTGCCAGCAGCTTCCCCGGACAGGGGCATTCAGATACGCAGTATTTT.

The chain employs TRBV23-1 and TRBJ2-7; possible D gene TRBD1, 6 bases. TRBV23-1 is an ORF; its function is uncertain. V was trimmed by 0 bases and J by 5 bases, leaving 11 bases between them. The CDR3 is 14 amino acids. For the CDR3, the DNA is TGCGCCAGCAGTCAATCTTACAGGGAAGACGAGCAGTACTTC. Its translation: CASSQSYREDEQYF.

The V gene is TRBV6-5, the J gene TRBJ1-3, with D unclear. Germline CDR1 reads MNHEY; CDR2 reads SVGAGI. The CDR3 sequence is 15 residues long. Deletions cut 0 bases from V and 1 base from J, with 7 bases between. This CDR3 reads CASSYSGASGNTIYF. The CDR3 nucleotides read TGTGCCAGCAGTTACTCGGGAGCATCTGGAAACACCATATATTTT.

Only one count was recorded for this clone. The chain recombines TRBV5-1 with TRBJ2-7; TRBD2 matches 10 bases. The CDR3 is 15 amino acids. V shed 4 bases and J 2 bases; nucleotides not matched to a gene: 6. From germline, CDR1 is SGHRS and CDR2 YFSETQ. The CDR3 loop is CASSPGTSATYEQYF. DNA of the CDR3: TGCGCCAGCAGCCCTGGGACTAGCGCGACCTACGAGCAGTACTTC.

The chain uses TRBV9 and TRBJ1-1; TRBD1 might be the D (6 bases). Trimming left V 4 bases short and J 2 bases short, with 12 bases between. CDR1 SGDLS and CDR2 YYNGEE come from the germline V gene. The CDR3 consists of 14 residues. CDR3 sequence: CASSLIQGNTEAFF. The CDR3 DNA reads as TGTGCCAGCAGCCTAATACAGGGCAACACTGAAGCTTTCTTT. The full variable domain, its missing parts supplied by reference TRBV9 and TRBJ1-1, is DSGVTQTPKHLITATGQRVTLRCSPRSGDLSVYWYQQSLDQGLQFLIQYYNGEERAKGNILERFSAQQFPDLHSELNLSSLELGDSALYFCASSLIQGNTEAFFGQGTRLTVV.

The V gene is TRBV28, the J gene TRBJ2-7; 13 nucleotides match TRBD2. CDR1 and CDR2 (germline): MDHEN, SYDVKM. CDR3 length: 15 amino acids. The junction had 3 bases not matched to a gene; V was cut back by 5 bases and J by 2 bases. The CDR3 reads CASSPGLAGAYEQYF. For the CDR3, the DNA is TGTGCCAGCAGTCCCGGACTAGCGGGGGCCTACGAGCAGTACTTC.

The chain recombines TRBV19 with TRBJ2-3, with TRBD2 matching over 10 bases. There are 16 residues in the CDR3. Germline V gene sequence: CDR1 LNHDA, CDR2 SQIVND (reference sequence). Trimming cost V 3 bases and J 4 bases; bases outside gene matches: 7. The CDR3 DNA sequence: TGTGCCAGTAGTATTGGGGGACTAGCGCAGGCAGATACGCAGTATTTT. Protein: CASSIGGLAQADTQYF.

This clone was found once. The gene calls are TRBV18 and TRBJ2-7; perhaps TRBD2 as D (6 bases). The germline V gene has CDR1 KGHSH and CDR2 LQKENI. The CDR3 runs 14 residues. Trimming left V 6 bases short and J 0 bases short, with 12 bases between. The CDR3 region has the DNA TGTGCCAGCTCCCCCGGACTAAACTCCTACGAGCAGTACTTC. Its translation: CASSPGLNSYEQYF.

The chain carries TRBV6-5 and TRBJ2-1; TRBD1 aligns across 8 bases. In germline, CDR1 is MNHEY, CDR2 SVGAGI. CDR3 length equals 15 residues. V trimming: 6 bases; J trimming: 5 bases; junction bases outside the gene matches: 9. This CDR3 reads CASSTGQGRHNEQFF. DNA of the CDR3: TGTGCCAGCAGCACAGGACAGGGTCGTCACAATGAGCAGTTCTTC.

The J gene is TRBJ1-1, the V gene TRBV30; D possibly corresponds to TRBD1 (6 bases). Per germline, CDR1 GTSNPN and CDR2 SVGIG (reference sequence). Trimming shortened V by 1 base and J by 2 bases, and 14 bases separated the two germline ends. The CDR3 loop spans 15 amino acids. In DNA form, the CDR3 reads TGTGCCTGGAGTGCGACGGACAGTGCCAACACTGAAGCTTTCTTT. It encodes CAWSATDSANTEAFF. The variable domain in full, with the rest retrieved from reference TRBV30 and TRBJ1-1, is SQTIHQWPATLVQPVGSPLSLECTVEGTSNPNLYWYRQAAGRGLQLLFYSVGIGQISSEVPQNLSASRPQDRQFILSSKKLLLSDSGFYLCAWSATDSANTEAFFGQGTRLTVV.

CDR3 protein: CASSVTSGRAHEQFF. CDR3 nucleotide sequence: TGTGCCAGCAGTGTCACTAGCGGGAGGGCCCATGAGCAGTTCTTC. The chain recombines TRBV28 with TRBJ2-1; 13 bases are shared with TRBD2. Germline-derived CDR1 and CDR2 are MDHEN and SYDVKM. V gave up 5 bases and J gave up 8 bases; unmatched junction bases: 6. The CDR3 totals 15 residues.

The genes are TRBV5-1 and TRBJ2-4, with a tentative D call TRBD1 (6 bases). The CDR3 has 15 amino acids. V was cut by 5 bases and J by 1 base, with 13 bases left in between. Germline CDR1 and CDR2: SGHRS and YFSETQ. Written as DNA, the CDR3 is TGCGCCAGCAGTCAAAGTACAGGGGCCAAAAACATTCAGTACTTC. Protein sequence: CASSQSTGAKNIQYF.